The 20 T cell receptor beta chains reported below all come from one sample, sequenced in a study of CD8 T cells in ankylosing spondylitis. MiXCR, run by TCRdb on the 5' RACE reads, gives a single entry per CDR3 protein. The sample has 270,000 or so distinct CDR3 sequences, over 15% seen once. Sample: blood, either unsorted or a sorted T cell fraction (not recorded which). The receptors were sampled from a male donor with ankylosing spondylitis or in good health (not recorded which).

This sequence joins TRBV27 and TRBJ2-7; no clear D. The CDR3 has 14 amino acids. The germline gives CDR1 MNHEY, CDR2 SMNVEV (reference sequence). Trimming pared 4 bases from V and 5 bases from J, leaving 15 bases between. The CDR3 protein is CASSSSGEVDEQYF. In DNA form, the CDR3 reads TGTGCCAGCAGTTCGTCAGGAGAAGTCGACGAGCAGTACTTC.

This clonotype came up many times. The genes are TRBV4-3 and TRBJ2-7; unclear D gene. The length of the CDR3 is 14 residues. The germline V gene encodes CDR1 LGHNA and CDR2 YSLEER. V was trimmed by 4 bases and J by 0 bases, leaving 10 bases between them. The CDR3 loop is CASSPGLSSYEQYF. The CDR3 nucleotides are TGCGCCAGCAGCCCCGGTCTTAGCTCCTACGAGCAGTACTTC.

This clonotype has only a few counts. The V call is TRBV5-1, the J call TRBJ2-5; 10 nucleotides align to TRBD2. Germline values: CDR1 SGHRS, CDR2 YFSETQ. The CDR3 loop spans 16 amino acids. V lost 4 bases and J lost 3; bases outside the gene matches: 9. CDR3 nucleotide sequence: TGCGCCAGCAGCGTAAGCGGGAGGGCCGGAGAAGAGACCCAGTACTTC. Translated: CASSVSGRAGEETQYF.

This clonotype was observed at least ten times. The rearrangement uses TRBV12-3 or TRBV12-4 and TRBJ2-2; the D gene is possibly TRBD2 (5 bases). The CDR3 length is 15 residues. V shed 2 bases and J shed 6 bases, with 13 bases lying between them. The DNA for the CDR3 is TGTGCCAGCAGTTTAAATCCGGGAAACGCCGGGGAGCTGTTTTTT. It encodes CASSLNPGNAGELFF.

As for this clonotype: A much larger clonotype is one base distant, so this may be a read error. The V gene is TRBV6-2 or TRBV6-3, the J gene TRBJ2-7, with a weak D call TRBD2 (6 bases). Germline CDR1 is MNHEY and CDR2 is SVGEGT. The CDR3 is 14 amino acids. Deletions cut 6 bases from V and 3 bases from J, with 15 bases between. CDR3 residues: CASRLRDLGYEQYF. CDR3 nucleotide sequence: TGTGCCAGCAGACTCCGGGACTTAGGCTACGAGCAGTACTTC.

The chain couples TRBV5-5 to TRBJ2-7; D perhaps matches TRBD1 (5 bases). The germline CDR1 and CDR2 sequences are SGHKS and YYEKEE (reference sequence). This CDR3 is 15 amino acids long. V was trimmed by 2 bases and J by 2 bases, leaving 14 bases between them. For the CDR3, the DNA is TGTGCCAGCAGCTTCGAGGACAAAAAAGCCTACGAGCAGTACTTC. Its translation: CASSFEDKKAYEQYF. Supplemented by reference TRBV5-5 and TRBJ2-7, the full variable domain reads DAGVTQSPTHLIKTRGQQVTLRCSPISGHKSVSWYQQVLGQGPQFIFQYYEKEERGRGNFPDRFSARQFPNYSSELNVNALLLGDSALYLCASSFEDKKAYEQYFGPGTRLTVT.

This clonotype was observed a handful of times. The J gene is TRBJ2-3, the V gene TRBV7-3, with TRBD2 matching 9 bases. CDR1 is SGHTA and CDR2 is FQGTGA in the germline V gene. The CDR3 runs to 16 residues. The J segment lost 4 bases and the V segment lost 5 bases, leaving 10 bases of the junction unmatched. CDR3 in DNA: TGTGCCAGCAGCCCGACGGGAGCGGGAGGTTCAGATACGCAGTATTTT. It encodes CASSPTGAGGSDTQYF.

This rearrangement joins TRBV4-3 to TRBJ1-2; D is perhaps TRBD1 (6 bases). CDR1 LGHNA and CDR2 YSLEER come from the germline V gene. Trimming took 0 bases from V and 4 from J, leaving 15 bases between them. This CDR3 has 16 amino acids. The CDR3 protein is CASSQDVGGAPYGYTF. CDR3 bases: TGCGCCAGCAGCCAAGACGTCGGGGGGGCACCCTATGGCTACACCTTC.

This clonotype was detected only a few times. V gene TRBV4-3 combines with J gene TRBJ2-1; D is uncertain. Trimming pared 1 base from V and 4 bases from J, leaving 14 bases between. The CDR3 runs to 16 residues. CDR1 LGHNA and CDR2 YSLEER come from the germline V gene. This CDR3 is CASSQATVPPYNEQFF. The DNA of the CDR3 is TGCGCCAGCAGCCAAGCCACAGTCCCTCCTTACAATGAGCAGTTCTTC.

The rearrangement links TRBV15 to TRBJ2-3; D is possibly TRBD2 (5 bases). The ends were cut back, 0 bases at V and 0 bases at J, with 7 bases in the middle. The CDR3 sequence is 15 residues long. Germline values: CDR1 LNHNV, CDR2 YYDKDF (reference sequence). The CDR3 loop reads CATSRDRTSTDTQYF. CDR3 DNA: TGTGCCACCAGCAGAGATCGGACTAGCACAGATACGCAGTATTTT.

In its sample, this clonotype was seen a few times. V is TRBV6-5 and J is TRBJ2-5, with D possibly being TRBD1 (6 bases). V dropped 0 bases and J dropped 2 bases, with 16 bases sitting between them. The CDR3 runs 17 residues. The germline CDR1 and CDR2 sequences are MNHEY and SVGAGI. The CDR3 loop is CASSYSNRWTAQETQYF. The CDR3 coding sequence is TGTGCCAGCAGTTACTCGAACCGTTGGACAGCACAAGAGACCCAGTACTTC.

This clonotype was observed a handful of times. V usage is TRBV7-2 and J usage is TRBJ1-2; 8 bases fit TRBD1. CDR1 and CDR2 (germline): SGHTA, FQGNSA. The CDR3 covers 13 residues. The ends lost 6 bases at V and 3 bases at J; junction bases unmatched: 3. CDR3 region: CASSWGQDYGYTF. CDR3 bases: TGTGCCAGCAGTTGGGGACAGGACTATGGCTACACCTTC.

Only a few counts were recorded for this clonotype. The chain has TRBV29-1 and TRBJ2-7; D is perhaps TRBD1 (5 bases). Trimming left V 3 bases short and J 3 bases short, with 12 bases between. The CDR3 totals 13 residues. Per germline, CDR1 SQVTM and CDR2 ANQGSEA. CDR3 sequence: CSVEIGRDYEQYF. CDR3 bases: TGCAGCGTTGAGATAGGCAGGGACTACGAGCAGTACTTC.

This sequence joins TRBV12-3 or TRBV12-4 and TRBJ2-2; 8 nucleotides agree with TRBD2. This CDR3 spans 15 amino acids. V gave up 6 bases and J gave up 5 bases; unmatched junction bases: 8. Written as DNA, the CDR3 is TGTGCCAGCAGACCACGGGAGGGCCATACCGGGGAGCTGTTTTTT. Translation: CASRPREGHTGELFF.

This clonotype occurred many times. The chain carries TRBV6-5 and TRBJ2-5; D gene unclear. This CDR3 spans 11 amino acids. Deletions cut 6 bases from V and 5 bases from J, with 7 bases between. The germline V gene has CDR1 MNHEY and CDR2 SVGAGI. The CDR3 is CASSSLETQYF. CDR3 bases: TGTGCCAGCAGCTCCCTGGAGACCCAGTACTTC.

This clonotype has only a few counts. The chain carries TRBV4-1 and TRBJ2-7, with TRBD2 matching 7 bases. The trim removed 4 bases at V and 0 bases at J, leaving 3 bases unmatched. CDR3 length equals 14 residues. Germline V gene sequence: CDR1 MGHRA, CDR2 YSYEKL. CDR3 DNA sequence: TGCGCCAGCAGCCCCCTAGCGGACTCCTACGAGCAGTACTTC. It codes for CASSPLADSYEQYF.

This clonotype showed up many times. V gene TRBV6-2 or TRBV6-3 combines with J gene TRBJ2-2; D gene ambiguous. Germline V gives CDR1 MNHEY, CDR2 SVGEGT. V lost 8 bases, J lost 3 bases, and 7 bases lay in between. There are 12 residues in the CDR3. CDR3 bases: TGTGCCAGCGAGATGGACACCGGGGAGCTGTTTTTT. Amino acids: CASEMDTGELFF.

V is TRBV20-1 and J is TRBJ2-7; possibly TRBD1 for D (6 bases). Germline V gene sequence: CDR1 DFQATT, CDR2 SNEGSKA (reference sequence). Deletions cut 2 bases from V and 1 base from J, with 9 bases between. The CDR3 extends over 13 amino acids. The CDR3 reads CSARPGQSYEQYF. The CDR3 nucleotides are TGCAGTGCTAGACCCGGACAGTCCTACGAGCAGTACTTC.

The table lists this clonotype with a few counts. The V gene is TRBV7-9, the J gene TRBJ1-4; 7 positions match TRBD1. V trimming: 0 bases; J trimming: 4 bases; junction bases outside the gene matches: 5. The CDR3 covers 16 residues. Germline V gives CDR1 SEHNR, CDR2 FQNEAQ (reference sequence). For the CDR3, the DNA is TGTGCCAGCAGCTTAGCATGGGACAGTTATAATGAAAAACTGTTTTTT. Its protein is CASSLAWDSYNEKLFF. The full variable domain, completed using reference TRBV7-9 and TRBJ1-4, is DTGVSQNPRHKITKRGQNVTFRCDPISEHNRLYWYRQTLGQGPEFLTYFQNEAQLEKSRLLSDRFSAERPKGSFSTLEIQRTEQGDSAMYLCASSLAWDSYNEKLFFGSGTQLSVL.

The chain couples TRBV29-1 to TRBJ2-1; 11 bases line up with TRBD2. The V gene end was trimmed by 1 base and the J gene end by 4 bases; junction bases not matched to a gene: 6. The length of the CDR3 is 16 residues. Germline CDR1 reads SQVTM; CDR2 reads ANQGSEA. In DNA, the CDR3 is TGCAGCGTTGAAGTTCTAACTAGCGGGAGTTACAATGAGCAGTTCTTC. Translated: CSVEVLTSGSYNEQFF.